Reported below is one TCR beta chain. Germline loops: CDR1 SGHRS, CDR2 YFSETQ. The CDR3 length is 15 residues. V dropped 3 bases and J dropped 5; count of bases not matched to a gene: 8. The sample belongs to a study of cytomegalovirus exposure and HLA in healthy donors. Clones were sequenced by immunoSEQ multiplex PCR, and TCRdb holds only the in-frame ones, with some missing. Of around 350,000 clones listed, roughly 89% are singletons. This sequence was found in a woman between 18 and 29 years old in good health and CMV-seronegative. The V and J genes are TRBV5-1 and TRBJ2-5; TRBD2 matches 9 bases. The material sequenced was PBMCs. The CDR3 nucleotides are TGCGCCAGCAGCTCCCGCGGGGGGGCGTATGAGACCCAGTACTTC. Translation gives CASSSRGGAYETQYF.